One sample yielded the 16 T cell receptor beta chains listed below, sequenced in a study of blood T cell repertoires in COVID-19. Produced via immunoSEQ multiplex PCR; TCRdb's table is partial and in-frame only. The repertoire holds roughly 320,000 clones, almost 85% seen once, with 6% to 9% in the top ten. The sample comprised peripheral blood. All receptors come from a human donor in a cohort sampled during active COVID-19.

The V call is TRBV29-1, the J call TRBJ1-2; tentatively, D is TRBD1 (6 bases). This CDR3 has 11 residues. Germline V gene sequence: CDR1 SQVTM, CDR2 ANQGSEA. The V end lost 6 bases, the J end lost 8 bases, and 13 bases lay between the germline ends. CDR3 amino acids: CSVQGLRGYTF. In DNA, the CDR3 is TGCAGCGTCCAGGGGCTGCGAGGCTACACCTTC.

This rearrangement joins TRBV4-1 to TRBJ1-5; weak D call: TRBD1 (6 bases). The CDR3 spans 14 residues. Germline V gene lookup returns CDR1 MGHRA and CDR2 YSYEKL. Trimming shortened V by 0 bases and J by 5 bases, and 8 bases separated the two germline ends. CDR3 amino acids: CASSQEAGDQPQHF. Here the CDR3 DNA reads TGCGCCAGCAGCCAAGAGGCAGGGGATCAGCCCCAGCATTTT.

The rearrangement uses TRBV5-5 and TRBJ1-5; TRBD1 might be the D (6 bases). V lost 2 bases to trimming and J lost 9 bases, with 12 bases between them. Germline V CDR1 and CDR2: SGHKS, YYEKEE (reference sequence). The CDR3 runs 13 residues. The chain's CDR3 is CASSFTGTPPQHF. Written as DNA, the CDR3 is TGTGCCAGCAGCTTCACAGGGACCCCGCCCCAGCATTTT.

This chain joins TRBV6-5 and TRBJ2-7, with D uncertain. The CDR3 has 14 residues. V lost 6 bases and J 0 bases, leaving 12 bases between the germline ends. Germline V gene lookup returns CDR1 MNHEY and CDR2 SVGAGI. CDR3 residues: CASRWPSSSYEQYF. The CDR3 DNA reads TGTGCCAGCAGATGGCCTTCTAGCTCCTACGAGCAGTACTTC.

V and J are TRBV12-5 and TRBJ1-1; D is ambiguous. The CDR3 is 12 residues long. Germline V lookup: CDR1 LGHNT, CDR2 FRNRAP. Between the trimmed V and J ends, which lost 3 bases and 6 bases, there was a span of 8 bases. CDR3 sequence reads: CASGLLIAEAFF. The CDR3 DNA reads TGTGCTAGTGGTTTACTAATTGCTGAAGCTTTCTTT.

The J gene is TRBJ1-4, the V gene TRBV19; perhaps TRBD1 as D (5 bases). The CDR3 loop spans 14 amino acids. CDR1 LNHDA and CDR2 SQIVND come from the germline V gene (reference sequence). The V gene lost 3 bases and the J gene lost 6 bases, with 11 bases spanning the gap. CDR3 amino acids: CASSIRVLHEKLFF. DNA of the CDR3: TGTGCCAGTAGTATCAGGGTCCTTCATGAAAAACTGTTTTTT.

The genes are TRBV7-3 and TRBJ1-2; TRBD1 agrees at 10 bases. CDR1 is SGHTA, CDR2 FQGTGA, per germline. The ends lost 5 bases at V and 2 bases at J; junction bases unmatched: 2. The CDR3 has 14 residues. CDR3 coding DNA: TGTGCCAGCAGCCCGGACAGGGGGAACTATGGCTACACCTTC. Translated, it gives CASSPDRGNYGYTF.

The rearrangement joins TRBV5-4 to TRBJ1-1; no reliable D call. The CDR3 covers 14 residues. The ends were cut back, 2 bases at V and 1 base at J, with 9 bases in the middle. Germline V lookup: CDR1 SGHNT, CDR2 YYREEE (reference sequence). The CDR3 protein is CASSFALRNTEAFF. The CDR3 nucleotides read TGTGCCAGCAGCTTTGCACTGCGGAACACTGAAGCTTTCTTT. Using reference TRBV5-4 and TRBJ1-1 for the parts outside the CDR3, the full variable domain is ETGVTQSPTHLIKTRGQQVTLRCSSQSGHNTVSWYQQALGQGPQFIFQYYREEENGRGNFPPRFSGLQFPNYSSELNVNALELDDSALYLCASSFALRNTEAFFGQGTRLTVV.

The chain is built from TRBV29-1 and TRBJ1-2, with 7 bases aligning to TRBD1. The ends lost 0 bases at V and 0 bases at J; junction bases unmatched: 1. The CDR3 covers 14 residues. Per the germline V gene, CDR1 is SQVTM and CDR2 is ANQGSEA. This CDR3 is CSVEDGQANYGYTF. CDR3 coding DNA: TGCAGCGTTGAAGACGGACAGGCTAACTATGGCTACACCTTC.

This clone was picked up a small number of times. This chain joins TRBV27 and TRBJ1-2; 10 positions agree with TRBD1. The V segment lost 5 bases and the J segment 6 bases; nucleotides outside the gene matches: 9. This CDR3 contains 15 residues. Germline V lookup: CDR1 MNHEY, CDR2 SMNVEV (reference sequence). The CDR3 is CASSTAGQGFHGYTF. The DNA of the CDR3 is TGTGCCAGCAGTACGGCGGGACAGGGGTTCCATGGCTACACCTTC.

This chain connects TRBV6-5 to TRBJ1-2, with TRBD1 matching 10 bases. V gave up 4 bases and J gave up 7 bases; unmatched junction bases: 6. The CDR3 is 14 amino acids. The germline V gene encodes CDR1 MNHEY and CDR2 SVGAGI. The CDR3 nucleotides are TGTGCCAGCAGTTTCCGGGACAGGGGATCTGGCTACACCTTC. It is translated as CASSFRDRGSGYTF.

The J gene is TRBJ2-5, the V gene TRBV11-2, with 7 bases aligning to TRBD2. The V gene's germline CDR1 is SGHAT and CDR2 FQNNGV. This CDR3 contains 13 residues. With 5 bases clipped from V and 2 bases from J, the junction kept 2 bases outside the gene matches. The CDR3 is CASSSGIQETQYF. For the CDR3, the DNA is TGTGCCAGCAGCAGCGGGATTCAAGAGACCCAGTACTTC.

The chain combines TRBV2 with TRBJ1-1, with 8 bases lining up with TRBD1. J was trimmed by 5 bases and V by 1 base; bases with no gene match: 6. The CDR3 loop spans 15 amino acids. CDR1 is SNHLY, CDR2 FYNNEI, per germline. CDR3: CASSEGRTGRTEAFF. CDR3 coding DNA: TGTGCCAGCAGTGAAGGCCGGACAGGGAGAACTGAAGCTTTCTTT.

This clone came up once. The chain joins TRBV20-1 to TRBJ1-1, with TRBD1 matching 7 bases. V was clipped by 8 bases and J by 4 bases; unmatched bases: 4. CDR3 size: 11 residues. CDR1 is DFQATT and CDR2 is SNEGSKA in the germline V gene (reference sequence). CDR3 coding DNA: TGCAGTCGACAGGGCGGCACTGAAGCTTTCTTT. Amino acid sequence: CSRQGGTEAFF.

The chain joins TRBV5-6 to TRBJ2-1; D uncertain. V was shortened by 0 bases and J by 10 bases, with 11 bases between the two germline ends. The CDR3 is made up of 13 amino acids. Germline V CDR1 and CDR2: SGHDT, YYEEEE. The CDR3 loop reads CASSLAGLEEQFF. The CDR3 coding sequence is TGTGCCAGCAGCTTGGCCGGATTGGAGGAGCAGTTCTTC.

The chain links TRBV7-6 to TRBJ2-7; D may be TRBD2 (6 bases). The CDR3 is 14 residues long. Germline V lookup: CDR1 SGHVS, CDR2 FNYEAQ. The germline V and J ends were trimmed by 1 base and 3 bases, with 10 bases remaining between them. The CDR3 protein is CASSLGRGDYEQYF. The CDR3, as DNA: TGTGCCAGCAGCTTAGGGCGGGGAGACTACGAGCAGTACTTC.